A single sample is the source of the 21 T cell receptor beta chains below, sequenced in a study of CD8 T cells in Susac syndrome. The authors reverse transcribed roughly 0.5 to 1 ug RNA with random hexamers. Via MiXCR, TCRdb re-called the immunoSEQ multiplex PCR reads, giving one row per CDR3 protein. Of around 200,000 distinct CDR3 sequences listed, over 85% are singletons. Material for sequencing was CD4+ T cells from PBMCs. All receptors derive from a human donor in good health.

This chain connects TRBV3-1 to TRBJ1-2; 8 bases are a match to TRBD1. V lost 0 bases and J lost 7; bases outside the gene matches: 10. The CDR3 sequence is 16 residues long. Germline-derived CDR1 and CDR2 are LGHDT and YNNKEL (reference sequence). The CDR3 DNA is TGTGCCAGCAGCCAAGAAGCCCAGGGGGCTTCTCGTGGCTACACCTTC. This gives the protein CASSQEAQGASRGYTF.

V is TRBV29-1 and J is TRBJ1-2; tentative D call: TRBD1 (5 bases). Deletions cut 3 bases from V and 4 bases from J, with 15 bases between. Germline assignment: CDR1 SQVTM and CDR2 ANQGSEA. The CDR3 loop spans 14 amino acids. The CDR3 DNA reads TGCAGCGTTGAGACGACAGCCTACGGCTATGGCTACACCTTC. It yields the protein CSVETTAYGYGYTF.

V usage is TRBV18 and J usage is TRBJ2-1, with D perhaps matching TRBD2 (5 bases). The germline V gene encodes CDR1 KGHSH and CDR2 LQKENI. The germline V and J ends were trimmed by 2 bases and 7 bases, with 18 bases remaining between them. There are 16 residues in the CDR3. The CDR3 sequence: CASSPSVTMADNEQFF. The CDR3 region has the DNA TGTGCCAGCTCACCATCAGTGACTATGGCGGATAATGAGCAGTTCTTC.

V and J are TRBV11-2 and TRBJ1-4; D not certain. The CDR3 runs to 12 residues. CDR1 is SGHAT, CDR2 FQNNGV, per germline. V was shortened by 5 bases and J by 4 bases, with 5 bases between the two germline ends. The CDR3 nucleotides are TGTGCCAGCAGCCCACTTAATGAAAAACTGTTTTTT. Translated: CASSPLNEKLFF.

This sequence joins TRBV7-9 and TRBJ1-5; a weak D match, TRBD1 (6 bases). Trimming took 5 bases from V and 0 from J, leaving 11 bases between them. From germline, CDR1 is SEHNR and CDR2 FQNEAQ (reference sequence). The CDR3 covers 15 residues. The CDR3 sequence is CASSPGEYSNQPQHF. CDR3 sequence (DNA): TGTGCCAGCAGCCCAGGGGAGTATAGCAATCAGCCCCAGCATTTT.

The chain joins TRBV20-1 to TRBJ2-5; D may be TRBD2 (5 bases). The germline V gene has CDR1 DFQATT and CDR2 SNEGSKA (reference sequence). The V gene lost 3 bases and the J gene lost 5 bases, with 13 bases spanning the gap. The CDR3 length is 13 residues. The CDR3 nucleotides are TGCAGTGCTAGTGGGGAGACGGAGGAGACCCAGTACTTC. Protein product: CSASGETEETQYF.

The chain couples TRBV29-1 to TRBJ1-2, with D tentatively TRBD1 (6 bases). Trimming removed 3 bases from V and 7 bases from J, with 12 bases in between. CDR1 SQVTM and CDR2 ANQGSEA come from the germline V gene. This CDR3 contains 12 residues. The CDR3: CSVDMPGVGYTF. The CDR3 region has the DNA TGCAGCGTTGACATGCCAGGGGTTGGCTACACCTTC.

This sequence joins TRBV20-1 and TRBJ2-1, with D tentatively TRBD2 (5 bases). Germline-derived CDR1 and CDR2 are DFQATT and SNEGSKA (reference sequence). The CDR3 runs 12 residues. Trimming took off 8 bases at V and 7 bases at J, with 15 bases between the two ends. CDR3 nucleotide sequence: TGCAGTCAAGAGCGGCTGGGGAATGAGCAGTTCTTC. Its translation: CSQERLGNEQFF.

J is TRBJ1-2 and V is TRBV7-3; maybe TRBD1 (5 bases). Trimming pared 2 bases from V and 2 bases from J, leaving 9 bases between. The CDR3 is 14 amino acids. The V gene's germline CDR1 is SGHTA and CDR2 FQGTGA. DNA for the CDR3: TGTGCCAGCAGCTTAGGGGGAATGAACTATGGCTACACCTTC. Residues: CASSLGGMNYGYTF.

The V and J genes are TRBV3-1 and TRBJ1-4, with D possibly matching TRBD1 (5 bases). Germline V gives CDR1 LGHDT, CDR2 YNNKEL (reference sequence). The V end lost 1 base, the J end lost 0 bases, and 9 bases lay between the germline ends. The CDR3 extends over 16 amino acids. CDR3 protein: CASSQGDGATNEKLFF. The CDR3 DNA follows: TGTGCCAGCAGCCAAGGGGACGGAGCAACTAATGAAAAACTGTTTTTT.

The chain links TRBV9 to TRBJ2-1; 7 bases are shared with TRBD2. CDR1 is SGDLS and CDR2 is YYNGEE in the germline V gene. The CDR3 totals 14 residues. V gave up 3 bases and J gave up 6 bases; unmatched junction bases: 6. In DNA, the CDR3 is TGTGCCAGCAGCGCGGCGGGAGCAGTCAATGAGCAGTTCTTC. This sequence encodes CASSAAGAVNEQFF.

This chain joins TRBV29-1 and TRBJ2-7, with D possibly matching TRBD2 (6 bases). Germline CDR1 SQVTM, CDR2 ANQGSEA. This CDR3 region has 13 residues. V was cut by 4 bases and J by 7 bases, with 17 bases left in between. The CDR3 is CSVVVAVNSEQYV. DNA for the CDR3: TGCAGCGTTGTGGTAGCGGTGAATAGTGAGCAGTACGTC.

The genes are TRBV30 and TRBJ2-7, with TRBD2 matching 10 bases. Trimming removed 2 bases from V and 5 bases from J; junction bases left unmatched: 6. The CDR3 length is 14 residues. The germline V gene encodes CDR1 GTSNPN and CDR2 SVGIG (reference sequence). The CDR3 DNA sequence: TGTGCCTGGAGTCGGGCTAGCGGGAGCCACGAGCAGTACGTC. It codes for CAWSRASGSHEQYV.

This clonotype has just a few counts. The chain carries TRBV7-9 and TRBJ2-1; tentatively, D is TRBD1 or TRBD2 (6 bases each). The CDR3 is 13 residues long. V gave up 8 bases and J gave up 7 bases, with 15 bases separating them. Looked up from germline, CDR1 is SEHNR and CDR2 is FQNEAQ (reference sequence). The CDR3 sequence: CASLFTGRNEQFF. The CDR3 DNA reads TGTGCCAGCCTCTTTACAGGGAGGAATGAGCAGTTCTTC.

As for this clonotype: At one end, the junction sequence differs from germline, possibly due to a read error. This CDR3 reads CACSIGGPNEQFF. For the CDR3, the DNA is TGTGCCTGCTCAATCGGGGGGCCCAATGAGCAGTTCTTC. The genes are TRBV18 and TRBJ2-1; TRBD2 is a possible D gene (7 bases). CDR3 length: 13 residues. Germline CDR1 reads KGHSH; CDR2 reads LQKENI.

CDR3: CASSPFPDTQYF. In DNA form, the CDR3 reads TGTGCCAGCAGTCCTTTCCCAGATACGCAGTATTTT. The genes are TRBV12-3 or TRBV12-4 and TRBJ2-3; D unresolved. With 5 bases removed from V and 4 bases from J, the gap between germline ends came to 7 bases. CDR3 length equals 12 residues.

The chain recombines TRBV10-3 with TRBJ1-4; D not resolved. Germline V lookup: CDR1 ENHRY, CDR2 SYGVKD. V was shortened by 0 bases and J by 5 bases, with 10 bases between the two germline ends. This CDR3 is 15 amino acids long. CDR3 protein: CAISESDPTNEKLFF. The CDR3 DNA sequence: TGTGCCATCAGTGAGTCCGATCCGACAAATGAAAAACTGTTTTTT.

The chain has TRBV27 and TRBJ1-2; tentatively, D is TRBD1 (6 bases). Trimming removed 2 bases at V and 5 bases at J, with 15 bases between. Germline values: CDR1 MNHEY, CDR2 SMNVEV (reference sequence). The CDR3 covers 15 residues. This chain's CDR3 is CASSLKQGVSYGYTF. The DNA of the CDR3 is TGTGCCAGCAGTTTAAAACAGGGTGTGAGTTATGGCTACACCTTC.

The chain carries TRBV29-1 and TRBJ2-1; 14 nucleotides align to TRBD2. This CDR3 region has 13 residues. Germline V gene lookup returns CDR1 SQVTM and CDR2 ANQGSEA. V was pared by 4 bases and J by 9 bases, with 2 bases of the junction left unmatched. The CDR3 reads CSVGLAGGVEQFF. For the CDR3, the DNA is TGCAGCGTTGGACTAGCGGGAGGGGTTGAGCAGTTCTTC.

V is TRBV10-3 and J is TRBJ2-3; no clear D gene. This CDR3 has 13 residues. V gave up 7 bases and J gave up 5 bases, with 13 bases separating them. The V gene's germline CDR1 is ENHRY and CDR2 SYGVKD. CDR3 sequence reads: CAIMASAGDTQYF. Written as DNA, the CDR3 is TGTGCCATCATGGCGTCAGCCGGAGATACGCAGTATTTT.

J is TRBJ2-7 and V is TRBV9; D not resolved. This CDR3 spans 17 amino acids. V was pared by 4 bases and J by 2 bases, with 22 bases between. Germline CDR1 and CDR2: SGDLS and YYNGEE. This chain's CDR3 is CASSLDDVGSPTYEQYF. CDR3 DNA: TGTGCCAGCAGCCTCGATGATGTGGGTTCTCCTACCTACGAGCAGTACTTC.